This is a list of T cell receptor beta chains from one sample in a study of blood T cell repertoires in COVID-19. Assay used: immunoSEQ multiplex PCR; TCRdb lists only in-frame clones, some missing. The sample contains about 270,000 clones, less than 90% of which appear only once. Source material: PBMCs or T cells enriched from blood (not recorded which). These receptors came from a woman between 50 and 59 years old who had recovered from COVID-19. CDR3s leave out the opening cysteine and the closing phenylalanine or tryptophan. D genes are given only for firm matches.

cdr3_aa,d_call,v_call
ASSQSGGINEKLF,TRBD1,TRBV3-1/TRBV3-2
ATSDRGIQPQH,-,TRBV24-1
ASSLAGATGELF,TRBD2,TRBV5-5
ASSPRERGGYT,-,TRBV6-5
ASSFGQGTEAF,TRBD1,TRBV5-4
ARPSGSRNEQF,TRBD2,TRBV27
ASSDLGQGYNEQF,TRBD1,TRBV10-1
ASSQLLVSNTGELF,-,TRBV14
ASSEGLRPNNEQF,-,TRBV2
ASSQEILGGAHGYT,-,TRBV4-2
AISESLTVNTEAF,-,TRBV10-3
ASSRGLGGTDTQY,TRBD2,TRBV7-3
ASSSKLAPTSSTDTQY,TRBD2,TRBV5-1
ASSRRTTPLGYT,-,TRBV19
ASSPGTSGNNEQF,TRBD2,TRBV5-4
ASSKLAGANYNEQF,TRBD2,TRBV4-2
ASSHKFRTSGHSYNEQF,TRBD2,TRBV4-2
ASSTPGGASTEAF,TRBD1,TRBV19
ASSLERITGPNEKLF,-,TRBV27
ASSLSLREGIGGYT,-,TRBV27
ASSLLAGGGNEQF,TRBD2,TRBV4-2
ASSFTAGGYEQY,TRBD2,TRBV7-2
ASSEPVYNEQF,-,TRBV25-1
ASSFTGTGIHEAF,TRBD1,TRBV5-6
ASSLDRDYEQY,-,TRBV14
SVSARDSSTDTQY,TRBD1,TRBV29-1
ASSYSGRSSYEQY,-,TRBV6-5
ASSEGGARGFSNQPQH,-,TRBV28
ASSSPRGQGKVLARVGELF,TRBD1,TRBV3-1/TRBV3-2
ASRHNPLSGSSYNEQF,TRBD2,TRBV7-9
ASSFPQGATEAF,TRBD1,TRBV7-2
ASSLMSGLYDNEQF,-,TRBV5-1
ASSLRQVQETQY,-,TRBV5-4
ASSPGARSPLH,-,TRBV4-3
ASKALRGLFRNTEAF,-,TRBV27
ASSKRASGVDEQF,TRBD2,TRBV7-3
ATRGVAPEAF,-,TRBV6-5
ASSLTRDTQY,-,TRBV27
AWSPGQGKQPQH,TRBD1,TRBV30
ASSQRGLAGHFSSYEQY,TRBD2,TRBV14
ASSVGYRGNSPLH,TRBD1,TRBV9